The present entry profiles one T cell receptor beta chain with its context. Its antigen is still unknown. No much larger clone exists at a distance of one base, and base qualities are not known. The sample originates from a study of a mutant IDH1 vaccine in newly diagnosed glioma (dated by TCRdb to the early 2020s). For context, the study as a whole: In the chemotherapy-containing groups, vaccination started alongside temozolomide cycles, whereas in patients who had radiotherapy alone it started 4-6 weeks after radiotherapy. Visit V12 was the week-35 safety follow-up and visit V13 was the week-47 end of study. Longitudinal TCRB deep sequencing was performed for about two dozen treated patients wherever samples were available for exploratory analyses. Before enrollment, patients had received standard therapy of radiotherapy alone, temozolomide alone, or radiochemotherapy with temozolomide; most received the combination. The roughly 33 treated patients were roughly 62% male and around 40% female, with a mean age of approximately 38 years. Peripheral blood was drawn at six visits: V03 (baseline), V05, V07, V10, V12 and V13. General study outcomes and caveats: PBMC samples for TCRB deep sequencing were selected based on availability. Pseudoprogression appeared unrelated to alterations in the top peripheral T cell clonotypes detected by TCRB sequencing. Vaccine-induced immune responses across multiple MHC alleles were detected in 90% to 95% of patients. According to the authors, sample limitations meant that analyses of patient blood samples could not be reproduced.

The receptor library was made with the immunoSEQ multiplex PCR assay. Rearranged TCR beta chain sequences were amplified with the hsTCRB Kit following the manufacturer's protocol. An Illumina MiSeq was used to sequence the TCRB libraries. Per the authors' processing: The kit vendor's proprietary platform handled demultiplexing, trimming and gene mapping. TCRdb carries this immuneACCESS record with in-frame sequences only. Its versions omit some clonotypes, under half of them owing to an unresolved V gene in the studies checked, with the rest unexplained. The V and J calls and clone size were taken over from that table, and D and trimming were inferred from the DNA. This sample has roughly 22,000 clones in its table, and 82% of those were observed once. The ten largest clonotypes hold approximately 3.6% of the sample. CDR1 and CDR2, looked up from the germline V gene (reference sequence), are LNHDA and SQIVND. Relative to germline, V is missing 6 bases and J is missing 0 bases, with 8 bases of the junction outside any gene match. The CDR3 holds 17 amino acids from the cysteine to the phenylalanine. Only CDR3 DNA is held: 51 bases, read in frame from base 1.

What this sample's time point label stands for: week 47, end of study. Every vaccine dose consisted of 300 ug of a 20-mer mutant IDH1 peptide in Montanide, administered subcutaneously together with topical imiquimod. Patients received eight vaccinations in weeks 1, 3, 5, 7, 11, 15, 19 and 23, corresponding to visits V03 through V10. Newly diagnosed WHO grade 3 or 4 IDH1-mutant astrocytomas showing loss of nuclear ATRX were present in the donors. The samples were drawn from NOA16, a multicentre, single-arm, open-label phase I trial in Germany that tested a mutant IDH1 peptide vaccine in humans for the first time. Genomic DNA for TCRB sequencing was extracted from EDTA blood using the DNeasy Blood and Tissue Kit.

This specimen was PBMCs, taken from a glioma patient whose treatment included an IDH1 peptide vaccine. This receptor was taken from a man aged 35-49 years with glioma. Some clones in this sample may be carry-over from other donors' samples. The rearranged chain carries TRBV19 and TRBJ2-1, and 10 bases in between align with TRBD1. The DNA sequence follows: TGTGCCAGTAGCTCGACCCGACAGGGGGCCTCCTACAATGAGCAGTTCTTC. Translation gives CASSSTRQGASYNEQFF.